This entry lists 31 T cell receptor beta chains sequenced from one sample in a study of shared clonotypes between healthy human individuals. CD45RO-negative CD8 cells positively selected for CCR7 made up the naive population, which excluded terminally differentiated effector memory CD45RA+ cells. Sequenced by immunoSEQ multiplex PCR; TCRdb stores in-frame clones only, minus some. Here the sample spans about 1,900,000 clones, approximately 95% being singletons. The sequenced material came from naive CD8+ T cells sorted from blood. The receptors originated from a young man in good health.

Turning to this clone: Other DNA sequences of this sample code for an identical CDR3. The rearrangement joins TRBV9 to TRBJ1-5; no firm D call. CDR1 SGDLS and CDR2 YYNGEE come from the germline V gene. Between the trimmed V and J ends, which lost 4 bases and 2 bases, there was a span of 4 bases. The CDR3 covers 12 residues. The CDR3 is CASSSGNQPQHF. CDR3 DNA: TGTGCCAGCAGCAGCGGCAATCAGCCCCAGCATTTT.

Here the CDR3 reads CASSLVSGADTGELFF. In nucleotides, the CDR3 is TGTGCCAGCAGCTTAGTTTCGGGGGCGGACACCGGGGAGCTGTTTTTT. The V call is TRBV7-3, the J call TRBJ2-2; possibly TRBD1 or TRBD2 for D (6 bases each). CDR1 is SGHTA and CDR2 is FQGTGA in the germline V gene. This CDR3 is built from 16 residues. Trimming took 2 bases from V and 3 from J, leaving 13 bases between them.

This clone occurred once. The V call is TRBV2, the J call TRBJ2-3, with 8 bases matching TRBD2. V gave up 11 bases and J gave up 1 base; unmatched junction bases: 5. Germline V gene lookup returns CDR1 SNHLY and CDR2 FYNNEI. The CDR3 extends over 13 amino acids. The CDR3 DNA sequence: TGTGCCGGGCTAGCGGGCGGCACAGATACGCAGTATTTT. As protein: CAGLAGGTDTQYF.

The CDR3 loop is CAISESVGTYEGYTF. The CDR3 DNA reads as TGTGCCATCAGTGAGTCAGTAGGGACCTATGAAGGCTACACCTTC. This chain connects TRBV10-3 to TRBJ1-2, with a tentative D call TRBD1 (5 bases). Germline CDR1 ENHRY, CDR2 SYGVKD. With 0 bases removed from V and 8 bases from J, the gap between germline ends came to 16 bases. CDR3 length: 15 residues.

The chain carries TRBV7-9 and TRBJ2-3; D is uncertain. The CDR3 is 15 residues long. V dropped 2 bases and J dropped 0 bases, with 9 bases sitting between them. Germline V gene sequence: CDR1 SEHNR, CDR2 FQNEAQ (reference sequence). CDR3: CASSLRYGSTDTQYF. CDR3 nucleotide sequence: TGTGCCAGCAGCTTACGGTACGGGAGCACAGATACGCAGTATTTT.

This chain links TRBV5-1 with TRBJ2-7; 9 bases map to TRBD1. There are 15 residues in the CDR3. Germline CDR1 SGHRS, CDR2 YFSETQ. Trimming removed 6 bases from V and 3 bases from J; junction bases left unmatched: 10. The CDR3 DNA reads TGCGCCAGCACATTCACCGGACAGGGGATCTACGAGCAGTACTTC. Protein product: CASTFTGQGIYEQYF.

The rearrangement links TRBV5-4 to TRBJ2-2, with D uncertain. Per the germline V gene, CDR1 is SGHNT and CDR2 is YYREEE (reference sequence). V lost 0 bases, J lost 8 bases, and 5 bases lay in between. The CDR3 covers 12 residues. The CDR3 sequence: CASSLDWGELFF. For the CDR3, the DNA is TGTGCCAGCAGCTTGGACTGGGGGGAGCTGTTTTTT.

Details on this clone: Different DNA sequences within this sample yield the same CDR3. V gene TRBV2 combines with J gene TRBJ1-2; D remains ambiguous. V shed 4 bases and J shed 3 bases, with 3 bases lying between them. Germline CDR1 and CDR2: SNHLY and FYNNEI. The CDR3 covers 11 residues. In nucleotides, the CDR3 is TGTGCCAGCAGTGTTGACTATGGCTACACCTTC. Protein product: CASSVDYGYTF.

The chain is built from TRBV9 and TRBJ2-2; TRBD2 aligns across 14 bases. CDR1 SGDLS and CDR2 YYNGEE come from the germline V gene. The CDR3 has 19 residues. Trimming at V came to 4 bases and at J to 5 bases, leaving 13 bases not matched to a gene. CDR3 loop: CASSSALGLAGGRTGELFF. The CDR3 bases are TGTGCCAGCAGCTCAGCCCTCGGACTAGCGGGGGGACGGACCGGGGAGCTGTTTTTT. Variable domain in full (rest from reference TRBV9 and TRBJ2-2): DSGVTQTPKHLITATGQRVTLRCSPRSGDLSVYWYQQSLDQGLQFLIQYYNGEERAKGNILERFSAQQFPDLHSELNLSSLELGDSALYFCASSSALGLAGGRTGELFFGEGSRLTVL.

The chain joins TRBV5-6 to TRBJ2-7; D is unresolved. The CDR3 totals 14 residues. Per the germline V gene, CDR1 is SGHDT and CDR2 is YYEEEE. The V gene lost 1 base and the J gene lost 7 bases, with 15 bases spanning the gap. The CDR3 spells CASSLNSGLVEQYF. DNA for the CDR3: TGTGCCAGCAGCTTGAATTCGGGTTTGGTGGAGCAGTACTTC.

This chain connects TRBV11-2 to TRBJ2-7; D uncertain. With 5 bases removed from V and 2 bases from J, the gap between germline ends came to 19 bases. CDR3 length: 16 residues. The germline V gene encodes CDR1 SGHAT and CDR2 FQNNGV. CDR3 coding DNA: TGTGCCAGCAGCGCCTTCGCCCAGCGTCTCCCCTACGAGCAGTACTTC. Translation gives CASSAFAQRLPYEQYF.

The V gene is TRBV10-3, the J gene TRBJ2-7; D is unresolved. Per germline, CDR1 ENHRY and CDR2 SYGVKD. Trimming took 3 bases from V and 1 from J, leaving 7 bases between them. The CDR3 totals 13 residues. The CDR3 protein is CAISDSLSYEQYF. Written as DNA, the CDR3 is TGTGCCATCAGTGATTCGCTATCCTACGAGCAGTACTTC.

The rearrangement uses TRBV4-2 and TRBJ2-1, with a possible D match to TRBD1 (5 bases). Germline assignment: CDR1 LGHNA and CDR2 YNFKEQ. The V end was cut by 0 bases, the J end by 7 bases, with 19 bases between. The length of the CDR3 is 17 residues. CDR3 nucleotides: TGTGCCAGCAGCCAAGAAGAGTGGGCAGGGTCAGTTAATGAGCAGTTCTTC. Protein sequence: CASSQEEWAGSVNEQFF.

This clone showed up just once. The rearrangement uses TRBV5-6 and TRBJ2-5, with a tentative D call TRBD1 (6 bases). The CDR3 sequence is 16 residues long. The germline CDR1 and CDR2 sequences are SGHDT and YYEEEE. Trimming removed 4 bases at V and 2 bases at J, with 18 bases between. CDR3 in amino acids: CASSRVGEGQQETQYF. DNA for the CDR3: TGTGCCAGCAGCCGAGTAGGAGAGGGACAACAAGAGACCCAGTACTTC.

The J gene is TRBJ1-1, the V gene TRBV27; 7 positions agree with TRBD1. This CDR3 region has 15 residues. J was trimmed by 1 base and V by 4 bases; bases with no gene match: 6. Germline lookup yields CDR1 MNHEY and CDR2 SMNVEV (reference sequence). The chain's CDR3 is CASSSSTGWNTEAFF. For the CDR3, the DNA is TGTGCCAGCAGTTCCTCGACAGGGTGGAACACTGAAGCTTTCTTT.

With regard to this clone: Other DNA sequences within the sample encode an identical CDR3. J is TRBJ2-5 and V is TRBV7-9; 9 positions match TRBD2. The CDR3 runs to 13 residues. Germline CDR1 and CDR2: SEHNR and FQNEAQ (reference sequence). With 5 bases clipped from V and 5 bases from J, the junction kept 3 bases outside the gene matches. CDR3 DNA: TGTGCCAGCAGCCCCGCGGGGGGGGAGACCCAGTACTTC. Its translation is CASSPAGGETQYF.

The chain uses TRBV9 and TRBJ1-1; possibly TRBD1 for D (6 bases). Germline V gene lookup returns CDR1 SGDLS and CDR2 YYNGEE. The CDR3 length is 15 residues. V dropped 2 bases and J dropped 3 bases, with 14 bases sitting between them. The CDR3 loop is CASSVVGASDTEAFF. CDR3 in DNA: TGTGCCAGCAGCGTGGTGGGGGCCTCGGACACTGAAGCTTTCTTT.

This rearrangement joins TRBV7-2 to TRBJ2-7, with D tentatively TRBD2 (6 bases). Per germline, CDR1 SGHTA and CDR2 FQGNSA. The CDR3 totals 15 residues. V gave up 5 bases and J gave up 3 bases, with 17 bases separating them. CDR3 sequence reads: CASSGTGTGVYEQYF. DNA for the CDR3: TGTGCCAGCAGCGGTACCGGGACGGGGGTCTACGAGCAGTACTTC.

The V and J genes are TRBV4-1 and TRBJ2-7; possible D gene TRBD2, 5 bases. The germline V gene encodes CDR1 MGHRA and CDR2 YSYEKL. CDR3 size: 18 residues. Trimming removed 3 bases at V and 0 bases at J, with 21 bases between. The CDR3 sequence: CASSQRDTWAEGSYEQYF. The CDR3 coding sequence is TGCGCCAGCAGCCAGAGAGACACTTGGGCCGAGGGCTCCTACGAGCAGTACTTC.

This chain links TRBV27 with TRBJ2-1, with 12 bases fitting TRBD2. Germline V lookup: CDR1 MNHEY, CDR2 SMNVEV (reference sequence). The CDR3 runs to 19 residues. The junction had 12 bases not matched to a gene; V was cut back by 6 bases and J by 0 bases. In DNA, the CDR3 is TGTGCCAGCAGCCTACGAGGACTAGCGGGGTCGAGCTCCTACAATGAGCAGTTCTTC. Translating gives CASSLRGLAGSSSYNEQFF.

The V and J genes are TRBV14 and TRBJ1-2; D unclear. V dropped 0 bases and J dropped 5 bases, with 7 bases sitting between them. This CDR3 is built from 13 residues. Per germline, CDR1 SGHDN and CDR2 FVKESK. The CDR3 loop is CASSQDPGYGYTF. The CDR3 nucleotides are TGTGCCAGCAGCCAAGATCCCGGGTATGGCTACACCTTC.

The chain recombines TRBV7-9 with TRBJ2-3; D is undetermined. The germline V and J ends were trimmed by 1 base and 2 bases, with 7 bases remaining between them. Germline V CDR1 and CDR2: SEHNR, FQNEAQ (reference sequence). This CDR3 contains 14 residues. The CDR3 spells CASSLETVTDTQYF. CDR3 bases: TGTGCCAGCAGCTTAGAAACCGTCACAGATACGCAGTATTTT.

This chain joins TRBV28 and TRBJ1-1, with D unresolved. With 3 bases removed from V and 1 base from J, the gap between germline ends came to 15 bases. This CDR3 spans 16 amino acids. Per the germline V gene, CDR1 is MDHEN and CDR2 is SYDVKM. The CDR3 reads CASSFLYGRENTEAFF. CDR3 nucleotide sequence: TGTGCCAGCAGTTTCTTGTATGGACGGGAGAACACTGAAGCTTTCTTT.

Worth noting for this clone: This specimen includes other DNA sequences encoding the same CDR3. This CDR3 reads CASSLLLAGDYEQYF. The DNA for the CDR3 is TGTGCCAGCAGCTTGTTACTAGCGGGAGACTACGAGCAGTACTTC. The chain uses TRBV5-6 and TRBJ2-7, with TRBD2 matching over 11 bases. The CDR3 spans 15 residues. The trim removed 1 base at V and 3 bases at J, leaving 3 bases unmatched. Germline CDR1 is SGHDT and CDR2 is YYEEEE. The full variable domain, its missing parts supplied by reference TRBV5-6 and TRBJ2-7, is DAGVTQSPTHLIKTRGQQVTLRCSPKSGHDTVSWYQQALGQGPQFIFQYYEEEERQRGNFPDRFSGHQFPNYSSELNVNALLLGDSALYLCASSLLLAGDYEQYFGPGTRLTVT.

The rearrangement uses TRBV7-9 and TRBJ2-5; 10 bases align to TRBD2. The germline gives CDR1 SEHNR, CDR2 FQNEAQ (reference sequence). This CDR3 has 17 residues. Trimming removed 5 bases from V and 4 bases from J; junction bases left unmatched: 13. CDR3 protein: CASSDHGLAEWAETQYF. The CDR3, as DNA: TGTGCCAGCAGCGATCACGGACTAGCGGAGTGGGCAGAGACCCAGTACTTC.

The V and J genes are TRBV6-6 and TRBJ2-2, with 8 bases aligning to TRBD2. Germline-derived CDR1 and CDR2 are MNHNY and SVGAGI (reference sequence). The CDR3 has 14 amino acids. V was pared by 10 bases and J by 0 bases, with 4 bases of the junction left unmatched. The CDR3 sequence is CANRLASNTGELFF. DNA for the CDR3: TGTGCCAACCGACTAGCGTCGAACACCGGGGAGCTGTTTTTT.

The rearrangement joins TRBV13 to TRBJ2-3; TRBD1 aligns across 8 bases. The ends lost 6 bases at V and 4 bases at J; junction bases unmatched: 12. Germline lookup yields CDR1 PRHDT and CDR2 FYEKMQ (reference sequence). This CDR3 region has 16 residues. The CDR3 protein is CASSSITGGGADTQYF. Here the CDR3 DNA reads TGTGCCAGCAGTTCCATTACAGGGGGAGGCGCAGATACGCAGTATTTT.

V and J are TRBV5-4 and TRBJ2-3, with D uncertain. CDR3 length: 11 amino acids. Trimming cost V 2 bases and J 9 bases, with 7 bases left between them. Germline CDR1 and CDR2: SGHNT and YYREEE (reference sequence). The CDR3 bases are TGTGCCAGCAGCTTCGAAGGCACGCAGTATTTT. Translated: CASSFEGTQYF. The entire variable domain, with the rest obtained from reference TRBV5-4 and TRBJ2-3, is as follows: ETGVTQSPTHLIKTRGQQVTLRCSSQSGHNTVSWYQQALGQGPQFIFQYYREEENGRGNFPPRFSGLQFPNYSSELNVNALELDDSALYLCASSFEGTQYFGPGTRLTVL.

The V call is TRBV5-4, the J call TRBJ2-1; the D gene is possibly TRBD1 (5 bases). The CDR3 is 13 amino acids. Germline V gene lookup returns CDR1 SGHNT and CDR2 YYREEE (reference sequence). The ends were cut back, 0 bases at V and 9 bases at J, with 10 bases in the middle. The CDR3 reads CASSLGAGLEQFF. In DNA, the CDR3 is TGTGCCAGCAGCTTGGGGGCAGGGCTTGAGCAGTTCTTC.

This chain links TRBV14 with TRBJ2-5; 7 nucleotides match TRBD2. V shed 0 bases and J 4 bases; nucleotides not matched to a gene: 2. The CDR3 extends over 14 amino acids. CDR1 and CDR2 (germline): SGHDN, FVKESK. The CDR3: CASSQEGGRETQYF. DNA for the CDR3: TGTGCCAGCAGCCAAGAAGGCGGGAGAGAGACCCAGTACTTC.

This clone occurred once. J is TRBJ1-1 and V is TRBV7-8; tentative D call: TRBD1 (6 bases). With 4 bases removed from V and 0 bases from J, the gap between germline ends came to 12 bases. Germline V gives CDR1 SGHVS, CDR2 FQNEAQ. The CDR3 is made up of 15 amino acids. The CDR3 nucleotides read TGTGCCAGCAGCTCACGGACAGACTTGAACACTGAAGCTTTCTTT. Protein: CASSSRTDLNTEAFF.